One sample yielded the 28 T cell receptor beta chains listed below, sequenced in a study of PD-1 blockade in classical Hodgkin lymphoma. Every patient had relapsed following autologous stem cell transplantation, and cohorts differed in brentuximab vedotin exposure. Produced via immunoSEQ multiplex PCR; TCRdb's table is partial and in-frame only. The table lists 120,000 to 150,000 clones, 78% of them singletons. The source material was peripheral blood mononuclear cells (PBMCs), sampled before the second cycle of nivolumab. All receptors come from a human donor with classical Hodgkin lymphoma.

This chain links TRBV27 with TRBJ2-3, with TRBD1 identical over 9 bases. Germline assignment: CDR1 MNHEY and CDR2 SMNVEV (reference sequence). CDR3 length equals 16 residues. V was clipped by 5 bases and J by 6 bases; unmatched bases: 12. The CDR3 DNA reads TGTGCCAGCAGTCCAAACCTGTCACAGGGGGCGGATACGCAGTATTTT. Encoded protein: CASSPNLSQGADTQYF.

The chain has TRBV19 and TRBJ1-4, with a tentative D call TRBD1 (5 bases). V was trimmed by 7 bases and J by 8 bases, leaving 14 bases between them. CDR3 length: 13 residues. Germline CDR1 LNHDA, CDR2 SQIVND (reference sequence). The CDR3 loop is CASTPDTQEKLFF. The CDR3 bases are TGTGCCAGTACCCCGGACACCCAAGAAAAACTGTTTTTT.

V is TRBV15 and J is TRBJ2-7; perhaps D is TRBD1 or TRBD2 (7 bases each). Looked up from germline, CDR1 is LNHNV and CDR2 is YYDKDF (reference sequence). The CDR3 length is 13 residues. Trimming took 4 bases from V and 6 from J, leaving 13 bases between them. CDR3 sequence (DNA): TGTGCCACCAGCAAGGGAGGGGGCCCCGAGCAGTACTTC. This codes for CATSKGGGPEQYF.

The J gene is TRBJ2-7, the V gene TRBV20-1; D remains unclear. Germline loops: CDR1 DFQATT, CDR2 SNEGSKA (reference sequence). This CDR3 is 10 amino acids long. Trimming stripped 5 bases from V and 7 bases from J, with 9 bases between. Here the CDR3 DNA reads TGCAGTGCTGCGAAGGATGAGCAGTACTTC. This translates into CSAAKDEQYF.

The CDR3 protein is CASSPLYRTHTEAFF. CDR3 DNA: TGTGCCAGCTCACCATTGTACAGGACCCACACTGAAGCTTTCTTT. The chain combines TRBV18 with TRBJ1-1; TRBD1 might be the D (5 bases). The CDR3 loop spans 15 amino acids. CDR1 and CDR2 (germline): KGHSH, LQKENI. V was cut by 2 bases and J by 3 bases, with 13 bases left in between.

The CDR3 bases are TGCGCCAGCAGCTTGAATAGGGGTGAAGGCTACACCTTC. This encodes CASSLNRGEGYTF. The chain joins TRBV5-1 to TRBJ1-2, with D maybe TRBD1 (5 bases). In germline, CDR1 is SGHRS, CDR2 YFSETQ. The CDR3 runs to 13 residues. V lost 1 base and J lost 8, with 12 bases in between.

This rearrangement joins TRBV19 to TRBJ2-7, with D possibly TRBD1 on 6 matching bases. The CDR3 sequence is 15 residues long. V was trimmed by 1 base and J by 2 bases, leaving 12 bases between them. Germline V CDR1 and CDR2: LNHDA, SQIVND (reference sequence). The CDR3, as DNA: TGTGCCAGTAGTATAGCGTCCGACAGGACCTACGAGCAGTACTTC. It translates to CASSIASDRTYEQYF. Using reference TRBV19 and TRBJ2-7 for the parts outside the CDR3, the full variable domain is DGGITQSPKYLFRKEGQNVTLSCEQNLNHDAMYWYRQDPGQGLRLIYYSQIVNDFQKGDIAEGYSVSREKKESFPLTVTSAQKNPTAFYLCASSIASDRTYEQYFGPGTRLTVT.

This chain uses TRBV27 with TRBJ2-1; D possibly corresponds to TRBD2 (6 bases). The CDR3 runs 14 residues. Germline CDR1 and CDR2: MNHEY and SMNVEV (reference sequence). The V and J ends lost 1 base and 8 bases respectively, with 12 bases between them. The CDR3 DNA reads TGTGCCAGCAGTTTATTATTCACGGGGGATGAGCAGTTCTTC. Translated, it gives CASSLLFTGDEQFF.

The chain carries TRBV7-6 and TRBJ1-6; 7 positions agree with TRBD1. CDR3 length equals 17 residues. J lost 0 bases, V lost 6 bases, and 8 bases had no gene match. Germline CDR1 is SGHVS and CDR2 is FNYEAQ. In nucleotides, the CDR3 is TGTGCCAGCAGGCTTGGGACAGAGAGCTCCTATAATTCACCCCTCCACTTT. The encoded protein is CASRLGTESSYNSPLHF.

This chain joins TRBV6-5 and TRBJ2-5; D is ambiguous. The ends were cut back, 2 bases at V and 5 bases at J, with 15 bases in the middle. From germline, CDR1 is MNHEY and CDR2 SVGAGI. The CDR3 runs to 15 residues. The CDR3 protein is CASSYQWGTPETQYF. The CDR3 DNA follows: TGTGCCAGCAGTTACCAGTGGGGTACCCCGGAGACCCAGTACTTC.

The chain uses TRBV4-3 and TRBJ2-1; 14 bases map to TRBD2. V lost 5 bases, J lost 8 bases, and 8 bases stayed unmatched. The CDR3 consists of 16 residues. Germline V gene sequence: CDR1 LGHNA, CDR2 YSLEER. The CDR3 is CASSSGLAGASDEQFF. CDR3 nucleotides: TGCGCCAGCAGCTCGGGACTAGCGGGAGCTTCGGATGAGCAGTTCTTC.

The chain links TRBV4-3 to TRBJ2-5; weak D call: TRBD1 (6 bases). The V gene's germline CDR1 is LGHNA and CDR2 YSLEER. V lost 6 bases and J 5 bases, leaving 13 bases between the germline ends. CDR3 length: 13 residues. The DNA of the CDR3 is TGCGCCAGCAGAGCAGGGGCGAGCGAGACCCAGTACTTC. Protein: CASRAGASETQYF.

This clone was counted a single time. The J gene is TRBJ2-1, the V gene TRBV4-1; D gene unclear. This CDR3 spans 15 amino acids. Germline CDR1 MGHRA, CDR2 YSYEKL. V lost 1 base and J 10 bases, leaving 17 bases between the germline ends. DNA of the CDR3: TGCGCCAGCAGCCAAGCCGGAATCCGCGGCCCGGAGCAGTTCTTC. Translating it yields CASSQAGIRGPEQFF.

V is TRBV28 and J is TRBJ1-5; maybe TRBD1 (5 bases). Germline CDR1 MDHEN, CDR2 SYDVKM. Trimming removed 7 bases at V and 6 bases at J, with 16 bases between. This CDR3 region has 14 residues. In DNA, the CDR3 is TGTGCCAGCACTCAAGGAGGGGCCACTCAGCCCCAGCATTTT. It translates to CASTQGGATQPQHF.

The chain combines TRBV12-5 with TRBJ1-6, with TRBD1 matching over 8 bases. CDR3 size: 15 residues. J was trimmed by 8 bases and V by 7 bases; bases with no gene match: 10. Germline V gene lookup returns CDR1 LGHNT and CDR2 FRNRAP. CDR3 DNA: TGTGCTAGTGTTCCGTCAGGACAGGGTTATTCACCCCTCCACTTT. It yields the protein CASVPSGQGYSPLHF.

This clone was observed a few times. The CDR3 is CASSLVTGLSTEAFF. The CDR3 DNA reads TGCGCCAGCAGCTTGGTAACGGGTCTGAGCACTGAAGCTTTCTTT. The chain is built from TRBV5-1 and TRBJ1-1; unclear D gene. Germline V gene sequence: CDR1 SGHRS, CDR2 YFSETQ. The CDR3 totals 15 residues. Trimming stripped 0 bases from V and 4 bases from J, with 13 bases between. The variable domain in full, completed from reference TRBV5-1 and TRBJ1-1, reads KAGVTQTPRYLIKTRGQQVTLSCSPISGHRSVSWYQQTPGQGLQFLFEYFSETQRNKGNFPGRFSGRQFSNSRSEMNVSTLELGDSALYLCASSLVTGLSTEAFFGQGTRLTVV.

As concerns this clone: The junction does not match germline at one end; this may be a read error. V usage is TRBV5-1 and J usage is TRBJ1-2; 7 bases line up with TRBD1. CDR1 and CDR2 from the germline V gene are SGHRS and YFSETQ. The CDR3 runs to 14 residues. DNA for the CDR3: TGTGCCAGCAGCTCACAGGGGCGCTTCTATGGCTACACCTTC. Encoded protein: CASSSQGRFYGYTF.

To note about this clone: At one end, the junction sequence differs from germline, possibly due to a read error. This chain joins TRBV5-4 and TRBJ2-7; 7 bases are shared with TRBD1. This CDR3 comprises 13 residues. The germline V gene has CDR1 SGHNT and CDR2 YYREEE (reference sequence). CDR3 residues: CASSSPGQPAPSF. CDR3 nucleotides: TGTGCCAGCAGCTCTCCGGGACAGCCCGCCCCTAGTTTC.

V is TRBV30 and J is TRBJ1-5; TRBD1 agrees at 8 bases. J gave up 5 bases and V 0 bases, and 6 bases lay outside the gene matches. CDR1 and CDR2 from the germline V gene are GTSNPN and SVGIG (reference sequence). The CDR3 is made up of 15 amino acids. CDR3 protein: CAWSVGQGGDQPQHF. The CDR3 bases are TGTGCCTGGAGTGTCGGACAGGGAGGGGATCAGCCCCAGCATTTT. Looking up the rest from reference TRBV30 and TRBJ1-5 gives the full variable domain: SQTIHQWPATLVQPVGSPLSLECTVEGTSNPNLYWYRQAAGRGLQLLFYSVGIGQISSEVPQNLSASRPQDRQFILSSKKLLLSDSGFYLCAWSVGQGGDQPQHFGDGTRLSIL.

The rearrangement links TRBV5-6 to TRBJ2-5; D ambiguous. Trimming removed 3 bases from V and 4 bases from J, with 7 bases in between. The CDR3 contains 12 residues. The germline V gene has CDR1 SGHDT and CDR2 YYEEEE. In nucleotides, the CDR3 is TGTGCCAGCAGCTATCTCATAGAGACCCAGTACTTC. Translating gives CASSYLIETQYF.

The chain uses TRBV7-2 and TRBJ2-2; D remains unclear. There are 13 residues in the CDR3. Germline V lookup: CDR1 SGHTA, CDR2 FQGNSA. V lost 3 bases and J lost 7, with 9 bases in between. DNA for the CDR3: TGTGCCAGCAGCTTCAGCAGAGACGGGGAGCTGTTTTTT. Translation gives CASSFSRDGELFF.

This clone was detected many times. The chain uses TRBV19 and TRBJ1-5; D gene ambiguous. There are 15 residues in the CDR3. The germline V and J ends were trimmed by 2 bases and 0 bases, with 8 bases remaining between them. From germline, CDR1 is LNHDA and CDR2 SQIVND (reference sequence). CDR3 residues: CASSIRHNSNQPQHF. As DNA, the CDR3 is TGTGCCAGTAGTATACGACATAATAGCAATCAGCCCCAGCATTTT.

The chain combines TRBV19 with TRBJ1-1; no clear D gene. CDR1 is LNHDA, CDR2 SQIVND, per germline (reference sequence). Trimming removed 3 bases at V and 0 bases at J, with 8 bases between. CDR3 length: 14 residues. In nucleotides, the CDR3 is TGTGCCAGTAGTATCCTGGGAATGAACACTGAAGCTTTCTTT. Its protein is CASSILGMNTEAFF. The whole variable domain, filled in from reference TRBV19 and TRBJ1-1, reads DGGITQSPKYLFRKEGQNVTLSCEQNLNHDAMYWYRQDPGQGLRLIYYSQIVNDFQKGDIAEGYSVSREKKESFPLTVTSAQKNPTAFYLCASSILGMNTEAFFGQGTRLTVV.

The chain joins TRBV19 to TRBJ2-1; TRBD1 agrees at 7 bases. This CDR3 is built from 15 residues. Germline CDR1 LNHDA, CDR2 SQIVND (reference sequence). V shed 3 bases and J 4 bases; nucleotides not matched to a gene: 6. CDR3 nucleotide sequence: TGTGCCAGTAGTATGGCAGGGACAGTATACAATGAGCAGTTCTTC. Residues: CASSMAGTVYNEQFF.

The chain combines TRBV10-3 with TRBJ2-7, with 7 bases identical to TRBD1. The germline CDR1 and CDR2 sequences are ENHRY and SYGVKD. V shed 2 bases, J shed 5 bases, and the junction held 6 bases outside the gene matches. The CDR3 extends over 14 amino acids. The chain's CDR3 is CAISETTGPNEQYF. CDR3 sequence (DNA): TGTGCCATCAGTGAGACGACAGGGCCCAACGAGCAGTACTTC.

The chain couples TRBV5-6 to TRBJ2-7; D remains ambiguous. CDR1 is SGHDT and CDR2 is YYEEEE in the germline V gene. V was cut by 3 bases and J by 2 bases, with 9 bases left in between. CDR3 length: 13 amino acids. In DNA form, the CDR3 reads TGTGCCAGCAGCTCCCTTGCAGCCTACGAGCAGTACTTC. It encodes CASSSLAAYEQYF. Based on the CDR3 plus reference TRBV5-6 and TRBJ2-7, the full variable domain is DAGVTQSPTHLIKTRGQQVTLRCSPKSGHDTVSWYQQALGQGPQFIFQYYEEEERQRGNFPDRFSGHQFPNYSSELNVNALLLGDSALYLCASSSLAAYEQYFGPGTRLTVT.

The CDR3 bases are TGTGCCAGTAGTATCCCTTTAGCGGGAGGGGCAGATACGCAGTATTTT. It codes for CASSIPLAGGADTQYF. V and J are TRBV19 and TRBJ2-3, with TRBD2 matching 11 bases. The CDR3 covers 16 residues. Germline V lookup: CDR1 LNHDA, CDR2 SQIVND (reference sequence). The trim removed 3 bases at V and 4 bases at J, leaving 6 bases unmatched.

This chain connects TRBV28 to TRBJ1-5; 7 bases align to TRBD1. The trim removed 5 bases at V and 7 bases at J, leaving 5 bases unmatched. Germline V gene sequence: CDR1 MDHEN, CDR2 SYDVKM. The length of the CDR3 is 13 residues. CDR3: CASSDRAGQPQHF. Here the CDR3 DNA reads TGTGCCAGCAGTGACAGGGCTGGCCAGCCCCAGCATTTT.